The sequence of this T cell receptor beta chain was determined in a study of T-cell memory formation after mild COVID-19. This clonotype appeared many times. This CDR3 contains 16 residues. The germline CDR1 and CDR2 sequences are SGHRS and YFSETQ. Deletions cut 4 bases from V and 2 bases from J, with 17 bases between. TCRdb independently ran MiXCR on the 5' RACE reads; one entry per CDR3 protein. The sample yields more than 300,000 distinct CDR3 sequences, roughly an eighth seen once. This receptor was obtained from a man between 18 and 35 years old who had mild COVID-19 (a few samples of this study predate the infection). Cell type and time point are not known. Sequencing used PBMCs or a T cell subset sorted from them (not recorded which). The chain is built from TRBV5-1 and TRBJ2-3; perhaps TRBD2 as D (5 bases). For the CDR3, the DNA is TGCGCCAGCAGCGCGGGCCAGTTGGGCCCCACAGATACGCAGTATTTT. Encoded protein: CASSAGQLGPTDTQYF. The variable domain in full, with the rest retrieved from reference TRBV5-1 and TRBJ2-3, is KAGVTQTPRYLIKTRGQQVTLSCSPISGHRSVSWYQQTPGQGLQFLFEYFSETQRNKGNFPGRFSGRQFSNSRSEMNVSTLELGDSALYLCASSAGQLGPTDTQYFGPGTRLTVL.